This T cell receptor beta chain was documented in a study of blood T cells in healthy people across ages. Combining a sample-barcoded 5' primer with a J-beta primer mix, a second PCR ran for about 7 to 11 cycles. MiXCR, run by TCRdb on the 5' RACE reads, gives a single entry per CDR3 protein. The data contain hundreds of thousands of distinct CDR3 sequences, approximately 51% of them seen just once; the ten biggest clones take up about 54%. The sequence derives from a man aged 55-75 years in good health. Sequenced: blood.

CDR3 sequence: CASALEGYEQYF. The CDR3 DNA reads TGTGCCAGCGCCCTCGAGGGGTACGAGCAGTACTTC. The chain carries TRBV28 and TRBJ2-7; either TRBD1 or TRBD2 may fit D (5 bases each). This CDR3 contains 12 residues. Trimming took 8 bases from V and 4 from J, leaving 12 bases between them. The germline gives CDR1 MDHEN, CDR2 SYDVKM. Drawing the rest from reference TRBV28 and TRBJ2-7, the complete variable domain is DVKVTQSSRYLVKRTGEKVFLECVQDMDHENMFWYRQDPGLGLRLIYFSYDVKMKEKGDIPEGYSVSREKKERFSLILESASTNQTSMYLCASALEGYEQYFGPGTRLTVT.